Following are 26 T cell receptor beta chains from one sample sequenced in a study of T cell responses to AZD1222 COVID-19 vaccine. Sequenced by immunoSEQ multiplex PCR; TCRdb stores in-frame clones only, minus some. The sample contains approximately 110,000 clones, nearly 90% of which appear only once. The input for sequencing was peripheral blood, taken 28 days after the second AZD1222 dose. These receptors were taken from an adult who received the AZD1222 COVID-19 vaccine.

The genes are TRBV5-6 and TRBJ1-1; D is undetermined. The V end was cut by 4 bases, the J end by 3 bases, with 4 bases between. The CDR3 length is 11 residues. The V gene's germline CDR1 is SGHDT and CDR2 YYEEEE. This CDR3 is CASSVDTEAFF. The CDR3 bases are TGTGCCAGCAGCGTGGACACTGAAGCTTTCTTT.

V gene TRBV6-5 combines with J gene TRBJ2-7; D may be TRBD1 or TRBD2 (5 bases each). Germline loops: CDR1 MNHEY, CDR2 SVGAGI. V was cut by 2 bases and J by 5 bases, with 10 bases left in between. The CDR3 is made up of 13 amino acids. This CDR3 is CASSYGVGDEQYF. In DNA, the CDR3 is TGTGCCAGCAGTTACGGGGTGGGGGACGAGCAGTACTTC.

CDR3 protein: CASSEAGDGIGTEAFF. CDR3 DNA: TGTGCCAGCAGTGAAGCGGGGGACGGGATTGGCACTGAAGCTTTCTTT. The chain has TRBV2 and TRBJ1-1; D is possibly TRBD1 (5 bases). The V end was cut by 0 bases, the J end by 4 bases, with 15 bases between. The CDR3 has 16 residues. Germline CDR1 SNHLY, CDR2 FYNNEI.

The chain has TRBV27 and TRBJ1-2; 10 nucleotides line up with TRBD1. This CDR3 is built from 18 residues. Germline-derived CDR1 and CDR2 are MNHEY and SMNVEV (reference sequence). J was trimmed by 3 bases and V by 6 bases; bases with no gene match: 16. The CDR3 coding sequence is TGTGCCAGCAGGCCGCGACCGGGACAGGGGACCCGGTACTATGGCTACACCTTC. Translated, it gives CASRPRPGQGTRYYGYTF.

The rearrangement uses TRBV6-6 and TRBJ2-1; D perhaps matches TRBD1 (5 bases). The germline V gene has CDR1 MNHNY and CDR2 SVGAGI (reference sequence). This CDR3 region has 14 residues. The V and J ends lost 5 bases and 7 bases respectively, with 15 bases between them. Here the CDR3 DNA reads TGTGCCAGCAGTCTTCCGACAGATTGGAATGAGCAGTTCTTC. The encoded protein is CASSLPTDWNEQFF.

V is TRBV6-5 and J is TRBJ1-2; D is perhaps TRBD1 (5 bases). Germline V gene sequence: CDR1 MNHEY, CDR2 SVGAGI. V gave up 5 bases and J gave up 2 bases, with 15 bases separating them. CDR3 length: 15 amino acids. The CDR3, as DNA: TGTGCCAGCAGTCTGGGGGGGACCTTCAACTATGGCTACACCTTC. This codes for CASSLGGTFNYGYTF.

This chain uses TRBV27 with TRBJ2-1; D not certain. Deletions cut 4 bases from V and 5 bases from J, with 6 bases between. This CDR3 is built from 12 residues. Germline CDR1 is MNHEY and CDR2 is SMNVEV (reference sequence). The CDR3 here is CASSSFNNEQFF. The CDR3 nucleotides are TGTGCCAGCAGTTCCTTTAACAATGAGCAGTTCTTC.

The chain joins TRBV3-1 (or the pseudogene TRBV3-2) to TRBJ2-7; D may be TRBD1 (6 bases). This CDR3 has 13 amino acids. CDR1 and CDR2 (germline): LGHDT, YNNKEL (reference sequence). The ends were cut back, 3 bases at V and 4 bases at J, with 10 bases in the middle. The CDR3 sequence is CASSQGQPYEQYF. CDR3 in DNA: TGTGCCAGCAGCCAGGGACAACCGTACGAGCAGTACTTC.

The chain combines TRBV19 with TRBJ1-2, with D tentatively TRBD1 (6 bases). Germline V CDR1 and CDR2: LNHDA, SQIVND (reference sequence). V shed 8 bases and J shed 4 bases, with 17 bases lying between them. This CDR3 contains 14 residues. CDR3 protein: CASSRGRGGYGYTF. Here the CDR3 DNA reads TGTGCCAGTTCTCGAGGAAGGGGGGGCTATGGCTACACCTTC.

V is TRBV5-8 and J is TRBJ2-1, with a tentative D call TRBD2 (6 bases). Germline lookup yields CDR1 SGHTS and CDR2 YDEGEE. The CDR3 sequence is 16 residues long. V was shortened by 0 bases and J by 2 bases, with 12 bases between the two germline ends. The CDR3 sequence is CASSLDPGGTYNEQFF. The CDR3 DNA follows: TGTGCCAGCAGCTTGGACCCTGGCGGGACCTACAATGAGCAGTTCTTC.

V and J are TRBV18 and TRBJ2-2, with 7 nucleotides matching TRBD1. Unmatched junction bases numbered 10, after V lost 6 bases and J lost 6 bases. CDR1 KGHSH and CDR2 LQKENI come from the germline V gene. The CDR3 has 15 amino acids. The CDR3 here is CASSRQGRGAGELFF. The CDR3 nucleotides read TGTGCCAGCTCCCGACAGGGAAGAGGTGCCGGGGAGCTGTTTTTT.

The rearrangement uses TRBV18 and TRBJ2-2, with 7 bases aligning to TRBD2. CDR1 is KGHSH, CDR2 LQKENI, per germline. Trimming cost V 0 bases and J 3 bases; bases outside gene matches: 7. This CDR3 contains 17 residues. CDR3 DNA: TGTGCCAGCTCACCACCGCGGGGCGCGGGAGACACCGGGGAGCTGTTTTTT. Protein product: CASSPPRGAGDTGELFF.

V is TRBV19 and J is TRBJ2-1; 10 bases match TRBD2. Germline CDR1 is LNHDA and CDR2 is SQIVND (reference sequence). The CDR3 consists of 14 residues. V gave up 7 bases and J gave up 3 bases; unmatched junction bases: 3. CDR3 sequence (DNA): TGTGCCAGTAAGCTAGCGGGAGTCTACAATGAGCAGTTCTTC. Its protein product is CASKLAGVYNEQFF. The variable domain in full, with the rest retrieved from reference TRBV19 and TRBJ2-1, is DGGITQSPKYLFRKEGQNVTLSCEQNLNHDAMYWYRQDPGQGLRLIYYSQIVNDFQKGDIAEGYSVSREKKESFPLTVTSAQKNPTAFYLCASKLAGVYNEQFFGPGTRLTVL.

The genes are TRBV6-6 and TRBJ1-1, with a possible D match to TRBD1 (6 bases). The V gene lost 8 bases and the J gene lost 0 bases, with 19 bases spanning the gap. Germline lookup yields CDR1 MNHNY and CDR2 SVGAGI (reference sequence). The CDR3 sequence is 16 residues long. CDR3 sequence: CASRKTGHRMNTEAFF. The CDR3 coding sequence is TGTGCCAGCCGGAAGACAGGCCACAGAATGAACACTGAAGCTTTCTTT.

V is TRBV11-2 and J is TRBJ2-7; TRBD2 agrees at 7 bases. CDR3 length: 15 residues. The V and J ends lost 1 base and 2 bases, in that order; junction bases with no gene match: 5. The germline V gene has CDR1 SGHAT and CDR2 FQNNGV. The CDR3 coding sequence is TGTGCCAGCAGCTTAGGATACGGGAGGCCCTACGAGCAGTACTTC. Residues: CASSLGYGRPYEQYF.

The chain is built from TRBV27 and TRBJ1-6; D remains unclear. The V end was cut by 3 bases, the J end by 3 bases, with 6 bases between. Per germline, CDR1 MNHEY and CDR2 SMNVEV (reference sequence). The CDR3 length is 14 residues. The CDR3 sequence: CASSLASYNSPLHF. The CDR3 nucleotides are TGTGCCAGCAGTTTGGCCAGCTATAATTCACCCCTCCACTTT.

The DNA of the CDR3 is TGTGCCACCAGTGAAGGGGGACTAGCGGGAAGAAGGTCCTACGAGCAGTACTTC. Amino acids: CATSEGGLAGRRSYEQYF. V and J are TRBV24-1 and TRBJ2-7; 13 bases are a match to TRBD2. V lost 4 bases to trimming and J lost 1 base; unmatched junction nucleotides: 9. The CDR3 is made up of 18 amino acids. Germline V gene sequence: CDR1 KGHDR, CDR2 SFDVKD.

The chain links TRBV18 to TRBJ2-1; 10 bases map to TRBD1. V lost 8 bases to trimming and J lost 8 bases; unmatched junction nucleotides: 9. The CDR3 contains 14 residues. Looked up from germline, CDR1 is KGHSH and CDR2 is LQKENI. In DNA form, the CDR3 reads TGTGCCAGCCACCGGGACAGGGGTTTCTATGAGCAGTTCTTC. Translating gives CASHRDRGFYEQFF.

The rearrangement joins TRBV5-1 to TRBJ1-6; TRBD1 matches 11 bases. Per germline, CDR1 SGHRS and CDR2 YFSETQ. Losses at the gene ends were 0 bases for V and 7 bases for J; bases not matched to a gene: 3. The length of the CDR3 is 16 residues. CDR3 coding DNA: TGCGCCAGCAGCTTGGGGACAGGGGGCTCAAATTCACCCCTCCACTTT. The encoded protein is CASSLGTGGSNSPLHF. Variable domain in full (rest from reference TRBV5-1 and TRBJ1-6): KAGVTQTPRYLIKTRGQQVTLSCSPISGHRSVSWYQQTPGQGLQFLFEYFSETQRNKGNFPGRFSGRQFSNSRSEMNVSTLELGDSALYLCASSLGTGGSNSPLHFGNGTRLTVT.

The CDR3 sequence: CATSDLQGGGNYGYTF. DNA for the CDR3: TGTGCCACCAGTGATTTACAGGGAGGGGGAAACTATGGCTACACCTTC. The gene calls are TRBV24-1 and TRBJ1-2; tentative D call: TRBD1 (6 bases). The V gene's germline CDR1 is KGHDR and CDR2 SFDVKD. V was trimmed by 1 base and J by 2 bases, leaving 13 bases between them. This CDR3 region has 16 residues.

The chain links TRBV15 to TRBJ2-7; D call uncertain. The V end lost 0 bases, the J end lost 0 bases, and 9 bases lay between the germline ends. This CDR3 has 15 residues. CDR1 and CDR2 from the germline V gene are LNHNV and YYDKDF (reference sequence). CDR3 loop: CATSRDRVSSYEQYF. CDR3 DNA: TGTGCCACCAGCAGAGACAGAGTTAGCTCCTACGAGCAGTACTTC.

The chain combines TRBV5-6 with TRBJ1-3, with TRBD1 identical over 7 bases. This CDR3 has 14 amino acids. CDR1 SGHDT and CDR2 YYEEEE come from the germline V gene. The trim removed 5 bases at V and 2 bases at J, leaving 4 bases unmatched. CDR3 residues: CASRKQGTGNTIYF. The CDR3 DNA sequence: TGTGCCAGCAGGAAACAGGGGACTGGAAACACCATATATTTT.

The chain has TRBV30 and TRBJ2-1, with a tentative D call TRBD1 (6 bases). The CDR3 extends over 13 amino acids. The ends were cut back, 1 base at V and 7 bases at J, with 11 bases in the middle. Germline V gene lookup returns CDR1 GTSNPN and CDR2 SVGIG (reference sequence). The CDR3 region has the DNA TGTGCCTGGAGTGATCAGGGGTTAAATGAGCAGTTCTTC. Protein: CAWSDQGLNEQFF.

This sequence joins TRBV5-1 and TRBJ1-5; 8 nucleotides align to TRBD1. In germline, CDR1 is SGHRS, CDR2 YFSETQ. V dropped 4 bases and J dropped 2; count of bases not matched to a gene: 2. This CDR3 has 14 residues. CDR3 DNA: TGCGCCAGCAGCGAACAGGGGGGCAATCAGCCCCAGCATTTT. Encoded protein: CASSEQGGNQPQHF. The full variable domain, rest sourced from reference TRBV5-1 and TRBJ1-5, is KAGVTQTPRYLIKTRGQQVTLSCSPISGHRSVSWYQQTPGQGLQFLFEYFSETQRNKGNFPGRFSGRQFSNSRSEMNVSTLELGDSALYLCASSEQGGNQPQHFGDGTRLSIL.

This chain connects TRBV29-1 to TRBJ2-7; TRBD2 matches at 9 bases. Germline V gives CDR1 SQVTM, CDR2 ANQGSEA. The CDR3 has 14 amino acids. The V and J ends lost 4 bases and 2 bases, in that order; junction bases with no gene match: 6. The CDR3 DNA reads as TGCAGCGTTGTGTGGCGGGAGGGCCCCTACGAGCAGTACTTC. This encodes CSVVWREGPYEQYF.

V and J are TRBV14 and TRBJ1-2; maybe TRBD1 (6 bases). Germline V CDR1 and CDR2: SGHDN, FVKESK. The V end lost 0 bases, the J end lost 6 bases, and 14 bases lay between the germline ends. The CDR3 consists of 15 residues. CDR3 loop: CASSQDLGGLDGYTF. The CDR3 DNA reads TGTGCCAGCAGCCAAGATCTGGGGGGCTTAGATGGCTACACCTTC.